The clone carrying this T cell receptor beta chain was detected only once. The data were produced by immunoSEQ multiplex PCR, yet TCRdb's version contains in-frame clones alone and is incomplete. The sample consists of fewer than 130,000 clones, 85% to 90% of them appearing once. The data were obtained in a study of cytomegalovirus exposure and HLA in healthy donors. This sequence originates from a woman in her twenties or thirties in good health and CMV-seropositive. Sequencing was performed on PBMCs.

The CDR3 protein is CASSRVGPDTQYF. Here the CDR3 DNA reads TGCGCCAGCAGCCGGGTGGGGCCAGATACGCAGTATTTT. The V call is TRBV5-1, the J call TRBJ2-3, with D possibly matching TRBD1 (5 bases). Germline loops: CDR1 SGHRS, CDR2 YFSETQ. There are 13 residues in the CDR3. Trimming pared 4 bases from V and 4 bases from J, leaving 10 bases between.